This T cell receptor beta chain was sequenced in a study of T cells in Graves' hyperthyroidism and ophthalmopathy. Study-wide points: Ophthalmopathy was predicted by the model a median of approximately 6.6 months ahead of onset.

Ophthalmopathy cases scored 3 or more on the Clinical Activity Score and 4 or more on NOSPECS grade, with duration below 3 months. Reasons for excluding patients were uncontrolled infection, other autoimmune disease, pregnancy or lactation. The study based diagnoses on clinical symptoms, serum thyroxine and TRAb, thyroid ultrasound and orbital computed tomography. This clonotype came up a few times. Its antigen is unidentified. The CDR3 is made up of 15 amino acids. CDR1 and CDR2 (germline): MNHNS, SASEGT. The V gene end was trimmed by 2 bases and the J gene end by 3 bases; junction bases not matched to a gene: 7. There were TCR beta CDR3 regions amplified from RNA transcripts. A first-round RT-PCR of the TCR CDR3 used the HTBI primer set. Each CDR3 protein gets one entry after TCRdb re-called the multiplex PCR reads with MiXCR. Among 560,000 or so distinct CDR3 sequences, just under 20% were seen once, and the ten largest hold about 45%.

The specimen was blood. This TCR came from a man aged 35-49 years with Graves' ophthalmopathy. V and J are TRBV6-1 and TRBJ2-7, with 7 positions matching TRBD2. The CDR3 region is CASSEIGAGVYEQYF. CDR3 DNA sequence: TGTGCCAGCAGTGAAATAGGGGCGGGGGTCTACGAGCAGTACTTC.